This is a list of T cell receptor beta chains from one sample in a study of cytomegalovirus exposure and HLA in healthy donors. Sequencing used immunoSEQ multiplex PCR; TCRdb keeps in-frame clones, though not all of them. Recorded here are some 180,000 clones; the top ten clones represent 6.5%. Material: PBMCs. All receptors derive from a man younger than 45 in good health and CMV-seronegative. Each CDR3 is given with its conserved first and last residue. D genes are given only for firm matches.

TGTGCCAGCCAAGGGACTAGCGGCACAGATACGCAGTATTTT | CASQGTSGTDTQYF | TRBD2 | TRBJ2-3 | TRBV2
TGTGCCAGCAGCAAAGTAGGAGCGGGCCACGGCACATTCACAGATACGCAGTATTTT | CASSKVGAGHGTFTDTQYF | . | TRBJ2-3 | TRBV21-1
TGTGCCTGCCCAGCTTTGCGGGAGGCTGTTTTTCTCTCTGGGGCCAACGTCCTGACTTTC | CACPALREAVFLSGANVLTF | TRBD2 | TRBJ2-6 | TRBV30
TGCGCCAGCAGCCAAGAGTACAGGCCCGGGGAGCTGTTTTTT | CASSQEYRPGELFF | . | TRBJ2-2 | TRBV4-1
TGTGCCAGCAGTCCCCGGGACAGAACCACCGGGGAGCTGTTTTTT | CASSPRDRTTGELFF | TRBD1 | TRBJ2-2 | TRBV28
TGTGCCATCAGTGGGCAGGGTATCGATACGCAGTATTTT | CAISGQGIDTQYF | . | TRBJ2-3 | TRBV10-3
TGTGCCAGTAGCTTAAACCGAGGGAGGGGATATAGCAATCAGCCCCAGCATTTT | CASSLNRGRGYSNQPQHF | . | TRBJ1-5 | TRBV19
TGTGCCAGCAGTGTGTTTAGCGGGGTGCAAGAGACCCAGTACTTC | CASSVFSGVQETQYF | TRBD2 | TRBJ2-5 | TRBV2
TGTGCCAGCAGCTCTTGGACTAGCGGGGTCTACCAAGAGACCCAGTACTTC | CASSSWTSGVYQETQYF | TRBD2 | TRBJ2-5 | TRBV7-6
TGTGCCTGGAGTGCGGGACAGGAGTCCTACGAGCAGTACTTC | CAWSAGQESYEQYF | TRBD1 | TRBJ2-7 | TRBV30
TGTGCCAGCAGTTCCAACTCATATGGCTATGGCTACACCTTC | CASSSNSYGYGYTF | . | TRBJ1-2 | TRBV27
TGTGCCAGCACAGGGACAGGGGCCTACAATGAGCAGTTCTTC | CASTGTGAYNEQFF | TRBD1 | TRBJ2-1 | TRBV6-5
TGTGCCAGCTCACCGACGACTAGCGGACCGAACACCGGGGAGCTGTTTTTT | CASSPTTSGPNTGELFF | TRBD2 | TRBJ2-2 | TRBV18
TGTGCCAGCAGCCCCGGGACTATTGGCTACGAGCAGTACTTC | CASSPGTIGYEQYF | TRBD2 | TRBJ2-7 | TRBV11-2
TGTGCCAGCTCGATGTCCCCGGGACAAAACACTGAAGCTTTCTTT | CASSMSPGQNTEAFF | . | TRBJ1-1 | TRBV18
TGTGCCTGGAGGTATATGAACACTGAAGCTTTCTTT | CAWRYMNTEAFF | . | TRBJ1-1 | TRBV30
TGTGCCAGCAGTACCGTCGGACTAGCGGGCAAAGGGACTTTGGATACGCAGTATTTT | CASSTVGLAGKGTLDTQYF | TRBD2 | TRBJ2-3 | TRBV28
TGTGCCAGCAGCCTGGAGGCGGGGGACACCGGGGAGCTGTTTTTT | CASSLEAGDTGELFF | TRBD2 | TRBJ2-2 | TRBV5-4
TGCGCCAGCAGTGGTTCGGGGGGCACCGGGGAGCTGTTTTTT | CASSGSGGTGELFF | TRBD2 | TRBJ2-2 | TRBV5-1
TGTGCCTGGAGTGTTGGACCGGGACAGAGCTACGAGCAGTACTTC | CAWSVGPGQSYEQYF | TRBD1 | TRBJ2-7 | TRBV30
TGTGCCAGCAAGCCTAGCGCTAGCACAGATACGCAGTATTTT | CASKPSASTDTQYF | . | TRBJ2-3 | TRBV6-1
TGTGCCAGCAGCCCGAATAGCGGGGGGGGTTACTACAATGAGCAGTTCTTC | CASSPNSGGGYYNEQFF | TRBD2 | TRBJ2-1 | TRBV11-2
TGTGCCAGCAGTTTCACTCCGGGACAGGGGACATACGAGCAGTACTTC | CASSFTPGQGTYEQYF | TRBD1 | TRBJ2-7 | TRBV27
TGTGCCAGCAGTACCGGGAACATAGAGACCCAGTACTTC | CASSTGNIETQYF | . | TRBJ2-5 | TRBV27
TGTGCCAGCAGCGATGGACAGGGGGCACGGGGCTACACCTTC | CASSDGQGARGYTF | TRBD1 | TRBJ1-2 | TRBV6-1
TGTGCCATCAGTGGAAGTTTGACTAGCGGGGGGGCCTGGTCCTACAATGAGCAGTTCTTC | CAISGSLTSGGAWSYNEQFF | TRBD2 | TRBJ2-1 | TRBV10-3
TGTGCCAGCTCACCAGAGGGACTAGGTCCCTACGAGCAGTACTTC | CASSPEGLGPYEQYF | TRBD2 | TRBJ2-7 | TRBV18
TGTGCCAGTAGTATCTTACTAGCGGGGGAAGAGACCCAGTACTTC | CASSILLAGEETQYF | TRBD2 | TRBJ2-5 | TRBV19
TGTGCCAGCAGCGTAGGGGACAGGGGACAAGAGACCCAGTACTTC | CASSVGDRGQETQYF | TRBD1 | TRBJ2-5 | TRBV9
TGTGCCATCAGTGCCTCTACAGGGGGCGCAGGGGGCTATGGCTACACCTTC | CAISASTGGAGGYGYTF | TRBD1 | TRBJ1-2 | TRBV10-3
TGTGCCTGGAGTCTGGGCCCGTTCTATGAAGCTTTCTTT | CAWSLGPFYEAFF | . | TRBJ1-1 | TRBV30
TGTGCCAGCAGTGAAGTTGGCAACACTGAAGCTTTCTTT | CASSEVGNTEAFF | . | TRBJ1-1 | TRBV6-1
TGCGCCAGCAGCCAAACAGGGGTTTTGGCTAATGAAAAACTGTTTTTT | CASSQTGVLANEKLFF | TRBD1 | TRBJ1-4 | TRBV4-3